This T cell receptor (beta chain) was observed in a study of CD8+CD57+ T cells in acquired aplastic anemia. On the study more broadly: Yields of DNA that came from sorted CD4+ and CD8+ cells averaged approximately 3.2 ug.

Whoever was chosen for sequencing had shown CD8+CD57+ cell expansion by flow cytometry. Each of the patients presented with severe acquired aplastic anemia. Turning to this clonotype: Antigen unknown.

TCR beta VDJ and CDR3 were profiled, and genomic DNA was the template. TCRdb reanalysed the reads using MiXCR and keeps one entry per CDR3 protein. The sample gives 250,000 or so distinct CDR3 sequences, around 46% of which show up once; about 8.3% is in the top ten. This CDR3 comprises 17 residues. The V end lost 4 bases, the J end lost 6 bases, and 24 bases lay between the germline ends. CDR1 ENHRY and CDR2 SYGVKD come from the germline V gene. Regarding the study as a whole: Overlapping CD8+ CDR3 repertoires of patients and controls contained 25 to 35 shared sequences. Controls and patients did not differ significantly in CD8+ Simpson's diversity.

This receptor was obtained from a human donor with aplastic anemia. V gene TRBV10-3 combines with J gene TRBJ1-1; D is ambiguous. Sequences were obtained from sorted CD4+, CD8+, or CD8+CD57+ T cells (not recorded which) from PBMCs. CDR3 DNA: TGTGCCATCAGTGGAAGGGAAGGGATGGGAGGGAGCTCTGAAGCTTTCTTT. Translation: CAISGREGMGGSSEAFF.